The sequence of this TCR beta chain was determined in a study of B cell selection in AIRE deficiency. Regulatory T cells were sorted as CD4+CD25hiCD127low/negative. Overall study findings and caveats: With only TCRbeta sequenced, about 40% of shared healthy Treg sequences overlapped Tconv. Healthy donors alone shared under 35% of roughly 4,000 Treg sequences; patients alone more than 8.5%. About 29% of healthy-donor shared Treg TCRbeta sequences appeared in patient Tconv cells.

Per germline, CDR1 MNHNS and CDR2 SASEGT. Trimming left V 2 bases short and J 1 base short, with 11 bases between. The CDR3 is made up of 15 amino acids. As concerns this clone: Its specificity is unknown.

Per the original data handling: Some 6x10^4 patient and more than 9x10^4 healthy donor TCRbeta sequences came from Tregs. Sequenced by immunoSEQ multiplex PCR; TCRdb stores in-frame clones only, minus some. V, J and clone size reflect that table, while D and trimming were determined from the DNA. This table holds roughly 24,000 clones, roughly 90% found once. The specimen sequenced was CD4+CD25+ Tregs sorted from PBMCs. The source is a human donor in good health. The V call is TRBV6-1, the J call TRBJ1-1; D is perhaps TRBD1 (5 bases). The CDR3 is CASSEQGMGNTEAFF. Here the CDR3 DNA reads TGTGCCAGCAGTGAACAGGGAATGGGGAACACTGAAGCTTTCTTT.